This T cell receptor beta chain was identified during a study of technical replicates of blood from a handful of donors. Repertoires were generated with immunoSEQ multiplex PCR, while TCRdb's copy carries only in-frame clones and drops some. The repertoire holds about 90,000 clones, approximately 94% seen once, with more than 0.2% in the top ten. The CDR3 has 15 amino acids. The J segment lost 8 bases and the V segment lost 5 bases, leaving 10 bases of the junction unmatched. CDR1 MNHEY and CDR2 SMNVEV come from the germline V gene (reference sequence). The V and J genes are TRBV27 and TRBJ1-4; TRBD1 matches at 8 bases. This clonotype originated in a human donor in good health. The sequenced sample consisted of T cells isolated from PBMCs. Written as DNA, the CDR3 is TGTGCCAGCAGTCCTAAACAGGGGGTGTACGAAAAACTGTTTTTT. This sequence encodes CASSPKQGVYEKLFF.